This entry features one TCR beta chain sequence. There is no known antigen for this receptor. No clone much larger than this one lies a single base away; base qualities are absent. Each collaborating institution followed its own protocols to collect whole blood in K2EDTA tubes. Collaborator samples were shipped for TCRbeta analysis as frozen whole blood, isolated PBMCs, or DNA extracted from either sample type. This record comes from a study of blood T cell repertoires in COVID-19 (dated by TCRdb to about 2020). With regard to the full study: Collaborator samples came from the United States, Italy and Spain and covered acute and convalescent phases of COVID-19. The material from the prospective study consisted of cDNA or gDNA derived from T cells, B-cell-depleted T cells, or PBMCs. The samples were drawn from the first 160 participants of the ongoing ImmuneRACE study and from more than 1,000 subjects provided by 6 global collaborators. HLA class I and class II types, where available, came from metadata supplied by the sample provider rather than from assay-based typing. The repertoires were made available in a free public database intended to serve as a resource for research on the immune response to SARS-CoV-2. Subjects who had been exposed to COVID-19, were actively infected with it, or had recovered from it provided the deeply sampled blood TCRbeta repertoires that made up the dataset. Sample metadata almost always included a de-identified subject ID, COVID-19 status, age in years and sex.

Germline trimming: 3 bases from V, 4 bases from J; junction bases outside gene matches: 15. The CDR3 has 18 amino acids, counting the end cysteine and phenylalanine. The read is trimmed to its CDR3 DNA, 54 bases read in frame from base 1. Based on the germline V gene, the CDR1 and CDR2 sequences are KGHSH and LQKENI. The immunoSEQ Assay, a bias-controlled multiplex PCR, was used to amplify TCRbeta CDR3 regions from genomic DNA. The study's processing was this. Nucleated cell counts per sample were estimated from amplification of reference gene primers within the assay. To quantify the absolute abundance of each unique TCRbeta CDR3 rearrangement, sequence reads were collapsed and filtered. For each sample, productive Simpson clonality was calculated by taking the square root of Simpson's diversity index across productive rearrangements. TCRdb's version of the immuneACCESS table is confined to in-frame rearrangements and falls short of the full clone set. An unresolved V gene accounts for under half of the shortfall where checked; the remainder is of unknown origin. V, J and clone size are those of that table, while D and trimming were read from the DNA. A total of approximately 270,000 clones appear in this sample, approximately 89% of them only once. The top ten constitute approximately 8.2% of the sample.

General findings and caveats noted by the study authors: Clinical and demographic metadata were provided uncurated, with the amount varying by source and participant.

In this chain, TRBV18 is recombined with TRBJ1-2; 9 junctional bases match TRBD1. This clonotype was obtained from a man aged 35 to 55 with active or convalescent COVID-19. Material: peripheral blood. The DNA sequence follows: TGTGCCAGCTCACCCGCACCCGGGACAGGGCCCCTTTCCTATGGCTACACCTTC. Its amino acids are CASSPAPGTGPLSYGYTF.